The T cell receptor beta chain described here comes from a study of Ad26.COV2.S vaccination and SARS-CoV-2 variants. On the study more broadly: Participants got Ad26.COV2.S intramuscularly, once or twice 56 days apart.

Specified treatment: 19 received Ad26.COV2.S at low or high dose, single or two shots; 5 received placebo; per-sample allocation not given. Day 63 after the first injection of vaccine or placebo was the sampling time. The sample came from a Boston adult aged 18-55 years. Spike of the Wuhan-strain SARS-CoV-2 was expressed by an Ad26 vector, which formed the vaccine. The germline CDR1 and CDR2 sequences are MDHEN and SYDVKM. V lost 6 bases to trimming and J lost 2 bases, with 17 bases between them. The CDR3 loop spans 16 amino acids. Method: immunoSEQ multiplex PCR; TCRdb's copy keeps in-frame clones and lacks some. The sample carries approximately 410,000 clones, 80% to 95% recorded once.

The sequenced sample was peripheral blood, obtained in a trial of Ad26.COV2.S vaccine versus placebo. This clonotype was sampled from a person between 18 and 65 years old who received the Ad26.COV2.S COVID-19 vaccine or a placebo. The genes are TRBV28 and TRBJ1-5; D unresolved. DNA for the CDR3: TGTGCCAGCAGCCGCCGGCGGGGATTAGGCAATCAGCCCCAGCATTTT. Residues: CASSRRRGLGNQPQHF. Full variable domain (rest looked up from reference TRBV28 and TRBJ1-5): DVKVTQSSRYLVKRTGEKVFLECVQDMDHENMFWYRQDPGLGLRLIYFSYDVKMKEKGDIPEGYSVSREKKERFSLILESASTNQTSMYLCASSRRRGLGNQPQHFGDGTRLSIL.